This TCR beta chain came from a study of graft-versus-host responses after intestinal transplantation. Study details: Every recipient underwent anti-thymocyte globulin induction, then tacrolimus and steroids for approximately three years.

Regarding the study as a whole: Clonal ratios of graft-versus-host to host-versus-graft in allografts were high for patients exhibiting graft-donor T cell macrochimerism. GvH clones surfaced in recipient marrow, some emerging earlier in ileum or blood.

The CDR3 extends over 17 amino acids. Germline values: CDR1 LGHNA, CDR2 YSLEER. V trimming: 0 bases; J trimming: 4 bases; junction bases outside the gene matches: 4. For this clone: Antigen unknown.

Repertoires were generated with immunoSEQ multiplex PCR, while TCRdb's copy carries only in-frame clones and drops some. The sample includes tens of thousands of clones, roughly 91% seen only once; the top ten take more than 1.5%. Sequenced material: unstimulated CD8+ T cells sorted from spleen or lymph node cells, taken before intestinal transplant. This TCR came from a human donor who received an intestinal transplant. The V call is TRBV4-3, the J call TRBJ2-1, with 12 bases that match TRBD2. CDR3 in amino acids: CASSQDLAGGYYNEQFF. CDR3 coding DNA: TGCGCCAGCAGCCAAGATCTAGCGGGGGGGTATTACAATGAGCAGTTCTTC.